The rows below give T cell receptor beta chains drawn from one sample of a study of blood T cell repertoires in COVID-19. Assay used: immunoSEQ multiplex PCR; TCRdb lists only in-frame clones, some missing. Here the sample spans roughly 160,000 clones, roughly 87% being singletons. The sample consisted of PBMCs or T cells enriched from blood (not recorded which). The receptors come from a man between 45 and 60 years old who had recovered from COVID-19. Each CDR3 is given with its conserved first and last residue. A D gene is named only where the DNA matches it firmly. Part of the rows lack a size; the others show once, few, many or a class for expanded clones.

J gene	D gene	V gene	clone size	CDR3 DNA	CDR3 protein
TRBJ2-3	NA	TRBV24-1	NA	TGTGCCACCAGTGATTTGCTGGGGGGATTAGATACGCAGTATTTT	CATSDLLGGLDTQYF
TRBJ2-3	TRBD1	TRBV5-1	NA	TGCGCCAGCAACTCAAACACCGGGACAGGGATCATAGATACGCAGTATTTT	CASNSNTGTGIIDTQYF
TRBJ1-1	TRBD1	TRBV3-1/TRBV3-2	NA	TGTGCCAGCAGCCGACAGGGGCTTGAAGCTTTCTTT	CASSRQGLEAFF
TRBJ1-5	TRBD1	TRBV11-2	NA	TGTGCCAGCAGCTTAGTTCCGGGACAGGGAAGGAGCAATCAGCCCCAGCATTTT	CASSLVPGQGRSNQPQHF
TRBJ1-6	NA	TRBV5-6	few	TGTGCCAGCAGCGCTACCTATAATTCACCCCTCCACTTT	CASSATYNSPLHF
TRBJ2-5	NA	TRBV10-2	once	TGCGCCAGCAGTGATGGGGGGCAAGAGACCCAGTACTTC	CASSDGGQETQYF
TRBJ1-5	TRBD1	TRBV19	NA	TGTGCCAGTAGTATTACAGGGGTGGAACAGCCCCAGCATTTT	CASSITGVEQPQHF
TRBJ1-6	TRBD1	TRBV28	NA	TGTGCCAGCGGGGGACAGAAGGGACCCCTCCACTTT	CASGGQKGPLHF
TRBJ2-1	TRBD2	TRBV5-4	once	TGTGCCAGCAGCTCTTCAGCGGGGGGTTACAATGAGCAGTTCTTC	CASSSSAGGYNEQFF
TRBJ1-6	NA	TRBV7-9	NA	TGTGCCAGCGGTGAAGAGCGGCCGAATTCACCCCTCCACTTT	CASGEERPNSPLHF
TRBJ2-2	NA	TRBV28	NA	TGTGCCAGCAGTTCCCGACAGAACACCGGGGAGCTGTTTTTT	CASSSRQNTGELFF
TRBJ2-1	TRBD2	TRBV11-3	NA	TGTGCCAGCAGCTTAGATGGTAGGTCTAGCGGGAGGCTCTCCTACAATGAGCAGTTCTTC	CASSLDGRSSGRLSYNEQFF
TRBJ2-2	NA	TRBV6-5	NA	TGTGCCAGCAGTTACTCGTCAGGGGCGGGCACCGGGGAGCTGTTTTTT	CASSYSSGAGTGELFF
TRBJ2-5	TRBD2	TRBV7-3	NA	TGTGCCAGCAGCTCTAGCGGGGGGGCCCAAGAGACCCAGTACTTC	CASSSSGGAQETQYF
TRBJ2-7	TRBD1	TRBV7-6	NA	TGTGCCAGCAGCTTCGACAGGGGGAGGGAGCAGTACTTC	CASSFDRGREQYF
TRBJ2-3	TRBD2	TRBV7-9	NA	TGTGCCAGCAGCTCCCGGGACTATTCCACAGATACGCAGTATTTT	CASSSRDYSTDTQYF
TRBJ1-3	TRBD1	TRBV2	NA	TGTGCCAGCAGCGACAGGGGGCGGACTGGAAACACCATATATTTT	CASSDRGRTGNTIYF
TRBJ2-7	TRBD1	TRBV7-2	few	TGTGCCAGCAGCGAAGGTGGCGGAATCACAGGGGAATACGAGCAGTACTTC	CASSEGGGITGEYEQYF
TRBJ2-1	TRBD2	TRBV28	NA	TGTGCCAGCAGTCCACTACAGTCTAGCGGGTCCAATGAGCAGTTCTTC	CASSPLQSSGSNEQFF
TRBJ1-1	NA	TRBV5-5	once	TGTGCCAGCAGCCCTGCGTGGAACACTGAAGCTTTCTTT	CASSPAWNTEAFF
TRBJ2-2	TRBD1	TRBV28	NA	TGTGCCAGCAGATGGGACAGGGGGTTGACCGGGGAGCTGTTTTTT	CASRWDRGLTGELFF
TRBJ1-1	TRBD1	TRBV7-8	NA	TGTGCCAGCAGCGTGGGGACAGGGGGAAACATGAACACTGAAGCTTTCTTT	CASSVGTGGNMNTEAFF
TRBJ2-1	NA	TRBV6-5	many	TGTGCCAGCAGTTACGGATGGACTACGCTCTCAGATGAGCAGTTCTTC	CASSYGWTTLSDEQFF
TRBJ2-1	NA	TRBV21-1	NA	TGTGCCAGCAGCCCGGGACAGTGTGGCCTGAGGGTAGTCTTCGTTCTTTTCAGTGAGCAGTTCTTC	CASSPGQCGLRVVFVLFSEQFF
TRBJ1-3	TRBD1	TRBV6-1	NA	TGTGCCAGCAGTGAAATTCGGGACAGATGGACTGGAAACACCATATATTTT	CASSEIRDRWTGNTIYF
TRBJ2-3	NA	TRBV2	many	TGTGCCAGCCGGTTCTTCACAGATACGCAGTATTTT	CASRFFTDTQYF
TRBJ2-2	TRBD1	TRBV15	NA	TGTGCCACCAGCAGAGGTGGGACAGGAGTGCGGACCGGGGAGCTGTTTTTT	CATSRGGTGVRTGELFF
TRBJ1-1	NA	TRBV5-1	NA	TGCGCCAGCAGCTTGGCCGATAGGGGAGGCACTGAAGCTTTCTTT	CASSLADRGGTEAFF
TRBJ2-1	NA	TRBV6-2/TRBV6-3	once	TGTGCCAGCAGCCGACGGGGGGCCTCCTCCTACAATGAGCAGTTCTTC	CASSRRGASSYNEQFF
TRBJ1-1	TRBD1	TRBV5-1	NA	TGCGCCAGCAGCTTTACCGCCGCTTCGACAGGGTTTAACACTGAAGCTTTCTTT	CASSFTAASTGFNTEAFF
TRBJ1-4	NA	TRBV12-3/TRBV12-4	NA	TGTGCCAGCAGTACGGGGGGGAGGGACAAACTGTTTTTT	CASSTGGRDKLFF
TRBJ2-7	TRBD1	TRBV9	NA	TGTGCCAGCAGCCCAATGCGGGACAGGGGGGTAAACTACGAGCAGTACTTC	CASSPMRDRGVNYEQYF
TRBJ2-5	TRBD2	TRBV10-3	NA	TGTGCCATCAGCGGTGGGACGGGAGGGCGAGAGACCCAGTACTTC	CAISGGTGGRETQYF
TRBJ2-3	NA	TRBV3-1/TRBV3-2	NA	TGTGCCAGCAGCCAGACCGTTGGGCAAAACACAGATACGCAGTATTTT	CASSQTVGQNTDTQYF
TRBJ2-1	NA	TRBV20-1	NA	TGCAGTGCTAGTCGGGCAGGGGTTCCCAATGAGCAGTTCTTC	CSASRAGVPNEQFF
TRBJ1-2	NA	TRBV19	NA	TGTGCCAGTAGTAGGACTGAGGCTTTTGGCTACACCTTC	CASSRTEAFGYTF
TRBJ1-1	TRBD1	TRBV6-5	NA	TGTGCCAGCAGTTGGGACAGGGCAAACACTGAAGCTTTCTTT	CASSWDRANTEAFF
TRBJ2-1	NA	TRBV19	few	TGTGCCAGTAGTATAGGCAGGATATACAATGAGCAGTTCTTC	CASSIGRIYNEQFF
TRBJ2-7	NA	TRBV2	NA	TGTGCCAGCAGGGAGGGGGCATTGCGGAATGAAGAGTACTTC	CASREGALRNEEYF
TRBJ1-3	NA	TRBV6-5	NA	TGTGCCAGCAAGGGCGGGGGCAGTGGAAACACCATATATTTT	CASKGGGSGNTIYF
TRBJ1-6	NA	TRBV2	few	TGTGCCAGCAGTCCCGATGTGGAGGCGGATTCACCCCTCCACTTT	CASSPDVEADSPLHF
TRBJ1-5	NA	TRBV24-1	NA	TGTGCCACCAGTAACACCCATAGCAATCAGCCCCAGCATTTT	CATSNTHSNQPQHF
TRBJ2-3	TRBD1	TRBV7-9	NA	TGTGCCAGCAACCGACAGGGGGCGGCTGATACGCAGTATTTT	CASNRQGAADTQYF
TRBJ1-1	NA	TRBV7-7	NA	TGTGCCAGCAGTTCAGTGGCGGGGGAAGAAGCTTTCTTT	CASSSVAGEEAFF
TRBJ1-3	NA	TRBV2	NA	TGTGCCAGCAGTCAAGACAGGCCCTCTGGAAACACCATATATTTT	CASSQDRPSGNTIYF
TRBJ2-5	NA	TRBV12-5	NA	TGTGCTAGTGGTTTAGGGGGCCAAGAGACCCAGTACTTC	CASGLGGQETQYF
TRBJ2-7	TRBD2	TRBV6-5	NA	TGTGCCAGCAGTACCGGGACTAGGTTGTCCTACGAGCAGTACTTC	CASSTGTRLSYEQYF
TRBJ2-5	NA	TRBV5-4	NA	TGTGCCAGCAGCTTGGGGGGCGTGAGTGGAGAGACCCAGTACTTC	CASSLGGVSGETQYF
TRBJ1-1	NA	TRBV12-3/TRBV12-4	NA	TGTGCCAGCAGCCAGGAGGGCACTGAAGCTTTCTTT	CASSQEGTEAFF